This note documents a single T cell receptor beta chain sequence. One entry per CDR3 protein results from TCRdb running MiXCR on the RT-PCR reads. Among around 520,000 distinct CDR3 sequences listed, around 25% were seen once. These data come from a study of response to subunit inactivated influenza vaccine. This CDR3 region has 13 residues. Germline V gives CDR1 SQVTM, CDR2 ANQGSEA. Trimming stripped 7 bases from V and 0 bases from J, with 10 bases between. The receptor comes from a man in his fifties or sixties who received an inactivated influenza vaccine. The source was CD4+ T cells sorted from PBMCs, collected 5 days after vaccination. This sequence joins TRBV29-1 and TRBJ1-3, with TRBD1 as a possible D gene (5 bases). The CDR3 coding sequence is TGCAGCGCACAGGCCTCCTCTGGAAACACCATATATTTT. This translates into CSAQASSGNTIYF.